The 12 T cell receptor beta chains below come from one sample, sequenced in a study of cytomegalovirus exposure and HLA in healthy donors. The data were produced by immunoSEQ multiplex PCR, yet TCRdb's version contains in-frame clones alone and is incomplete. The sample lists 160,000 or so clones; 86% were seen once. The specimen was PBMCs. Receptors originate from a man between 18 and 29 years old in good health and CMV-seropositive.

V and J are TRBV2 and TRBJ1-4; no clear D. This CDR3 region has 14 residues. Germline V gene sequence: CDR1 SNHLY, CDR2 FYNNEI. Trimming shortened V by 10 bases and J by 5 bases, and 17 bases separated the two germline ends. CDR3 in amino acids: CAIQYGDSNEKLFF. The CDR3 DNA reads as TGTGCCATACAGTACGGGGATTCGAATGAAAAACTGTTTTTT.

This chain's CDR3 is CASRAAPYGYTF. The CDR3 nucleotides read TGTGCCAGCAGGGCCGCCCCTTATGGCTACACCTTC. The chain recombines TRBV28 with TRBJ1-2; the D is unclear. The V gene lost 6 bases and the J gene lost 5 bases, with 10 bases spanning the gap. The CDR3 is 12 amino acids. Germline CDR1 and CDR2: MDHEN and SYDVKM.

This chain uses TRBV9 with TRBJ2-1; 12 bases agree with TRBD2. The V gene's germline CDR1 is SGDLS and CDR2 YYNGEE. This CDR3 has 15 residues. Trimming removed 3 bases from V and 6 bases from J; junction bases left unmatched: 4. CDR3 protein: CASSAPGLAGNEQFF. The CDR3 nucleotides read TGTGCCAGCAGCGCACCGGGACTAGCGGGCAATGAGCAGTTCTTC.

The rearrangement joins TRBV5-1 to TRBJ1-5; the D is unclear. There are 13 residues in the CDR3. In germline, CDR1 is SGHRS, CDR2 YFSETQ. Deletions cut 4 bases from V and 9 bases from J, with 14 bases between. This CDR3 reads CASSPDGEGPQHF. CDR3 DNA sequence: TGCGCCAGCAGCCCCGACGGGGAAGGGCCCCAGCATTTT.

This clone was counted a single time. This chain uses TRBV2 with TRBJ1-2, with TRBD1 matching over 8 bases. The CDR3 length is 15 residues. Germline-derived CDR1 and CDR2 are SNHLY and FYNNEI. V gave up 7 bases and J gave up 4 bases; unmatched junction bases: 11. The CDR3 DNA reads as TGTGCCAGCAAGGGACAGGCTTACATTCTCTATGGCTACACCTTC. It codes for CASKGQAYILYGYTF.

This chain joins TRBV25-1 and TRBJ2-7; D not certain. The CDR3 consists of 15 residues. Germline CDR1 MGHDK, CDR2 SYGVNS. V shed 4 bases and J shed 2 bases, with 15 bases lying between them. The CDR3 coding sequence is TGTGCCAGCAGTGTAGGAGAAGCCTTAACCTACGAGCAGTACTTC. This encodes CASSVGEALTYEQYF.

The V and J genes are TRBV28 and TRBJ2-5; 8 bases are shared with TRBD2. V shed 7 bases, J shed 1 base, and the junction held 2 bases outside the gene matches. The germline V gene has CDR1 MDHEN and CDR2 SYDVKM. This CDR3 contains 13 residues. CDR3 sequence (DNA): TGTGCCAGCAAGCGGGGGTTCCAAGAGACCCAGTACTTC. It specifies CASKRGFQETQYF. Full variable domain (remainder filled in from reference TRBV28 and TRBJ2-5): DVKVTQSSRYLVKRTGEKVFLECVQDMDHENMFWYRQDPGLGLRLIYFSYDVKMKEKGDIPEGYSVSREKKERFSLILESASTNQTSMYLCASKRGFQETQYFGPGTRLLVL.

The V call is TRBV4-1, the J call TRBJ1-2, with 9 positions matching TRBD1. The germline V gene encodes CDR1 MGHRA and CDR2 YSYEKL. After removal of 3 bases from V and 6 bases from J, the junction contained 2 bases not matched to a gene. This CDR3 has 13 residues. CDR3 region: CASSQTGGDGYTF. The DNA of the CDR3 is TGCGCCAGCAGCCAGACAGGGGGTGATGGCTACACCTTC.

This chain connects TRBV7-2 to TRBJ2-2, with unresolved D. The CDR3 runs to 14 residues. Trimming stripped 4 bases from V and 3 bases from J, with 9 bases between. The germline CDR1 and CDR2 sequences are SGHTA and FQGNSA. Written as DNA, the CDR3 is TGTGCCAGCAGCTGGAGCCGTGACACCGGGGAGCTGTTTTTT. Translation gives CASSWSRDTGELFF. The variable domain in full, completed from reference TRBV7-2 and TRBJ2-2, reads GAGVSQSPSNKVTEKGKDVELRCDPISGHTALYWYRQSLGQGLEFLIYFQGNSAPDKSGLPSDRFSAERTGGSVSTLTIQRTQQEDSAVYLCASSWSRDTGELFFGEGSRLTVL.

The chain has TRBV4-2 and TRBJ2-5, with a weak D call TRBD1 (5 bases). Germline V gene data show CDR1 as LGHNA and CDR2 as YNFKEQ. V was trimmed by 3 bases and J by 6 bases, leaving 17 bases between them. The CDR3 runs 15 residues. This chain's CDR3 is CASSHPREGEKTQYF. CDR3 DNA: TGTGCCAGCAGCCATCCTAGGGAAGGGGAAAAGACCCAGTACTTC.

The DNA for the CDR3 is TGTGCCAGCAGCTTGGGGCTAGCGGGGGGCGAGCAGTTCTTC. As protein: CASSLGLAGGEQFF. V and J are TRBV7-3 and TRBJ2-1, with 11 nucleotides matching TRBD2. CDR3 length: 14 residues. Germline assignment: CDR1 SGHTA and CDR2 FQGTGA. The V gene end was trimmed by 3 bases and the J gene end by 10 bases; junction bases not matched to a gene: 5.

The chain uses TRBV4-3 and TRBJ2-1, with TRBD2 matching 12 bases. CDR3 length equals 16 residues. The germline CDR1 and CDR2 sequences are LGHNA and YSLEER. Germline trimming cut 3 bases from V and 2 bases from J; bases unmatched to any gene: 2. The CDR3 nucleotides read TGCGCCAGCAGCCAGGCTAGCGGGGGGGCCTACAATGAGCAGTTCTTC. It codes for CASSQASGGAYNEQFF.